This TCR beta chain was obtained from a study of T cells in Graves' hyperthyroidism and ophthalmopathy. Background on the study: At the time of initial diagnosis and before any treatment, peripheral blood was collected. Notes on the study in general: Most clonotypes expanded in the thyroid (above 0.001) were also present in blood. Progression to ophthalmopathy was predicted a median of roughly 6.5 months early.

Amplification of TCR beta CDR3 regions used RNA as the template. HTBI primers drove first-round RT-PCR of the TCR CDR3. TCRdb independently ran MiXCR on the multiplex PCR reads; one entry per CDR3 protein. The table lists about 700,000 distinct CDR3 sequences, 14% of them singletons. Trimming cost V 4 bases and J 5 bases; bases outside gene matches: 11. This CDR3 is built from 16 residues. CDR1 is MNHNS, CDR2 SASEGT, per germline. Patients between 18 and 65 years old had hyperthyroidism, newly diagnosed and lasting under 2 months. This clonotype has at least ten counts. Its antigen is as yet unknown. Sequencing was carried out using blood. This TCR was recovered from a woman between 18 and 30 years old with Graves' hyperthyroidism. This rearrangement joins TRBV6-1 to TRBJ2-5; 9 nucleotides match TRBD1. The CDR3 region is CASSGPRDRAVETQYF. The DNA for the CDR3 is TGTGCCAGCAGTGGGCCTCGGGACAGGGCAGTGGAGACCCAGTACTTC.